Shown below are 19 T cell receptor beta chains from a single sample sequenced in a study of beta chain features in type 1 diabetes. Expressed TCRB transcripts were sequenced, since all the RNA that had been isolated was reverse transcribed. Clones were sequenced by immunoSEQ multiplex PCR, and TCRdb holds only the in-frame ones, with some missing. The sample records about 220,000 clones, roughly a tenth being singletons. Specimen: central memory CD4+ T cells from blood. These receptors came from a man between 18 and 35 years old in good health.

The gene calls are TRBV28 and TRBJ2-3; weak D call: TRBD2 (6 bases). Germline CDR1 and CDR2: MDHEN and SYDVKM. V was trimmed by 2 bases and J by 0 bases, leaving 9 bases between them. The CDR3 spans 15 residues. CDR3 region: CASSLAGPSTDTQYF. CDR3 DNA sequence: TGTGCCAGCAGTTTAGCGGGGCCTAGCACAGATACGCAGTATTTT.

The CDR3 region is CASSESAYGGQPQHF. The DNA of the CDR3 is TGTGCCAGCAGTGAATCGGCGTACGGTGGTCAGCCCCAGCATTTT. The chain couples TRBV2 to TRBJ1-5; D unresolved. Germline assignment: CDR1 SNHLY and CDR2 FYNNEI. The CDR3 loop spans 15 amino acids. V dropped 2 bases and J dropped 6 bases, with 14 bases sitting between them.

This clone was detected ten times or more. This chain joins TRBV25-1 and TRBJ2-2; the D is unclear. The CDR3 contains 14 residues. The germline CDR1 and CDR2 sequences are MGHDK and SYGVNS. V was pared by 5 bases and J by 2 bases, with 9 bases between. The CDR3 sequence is CASSKIGNTGELFF. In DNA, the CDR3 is TGTGCCAGCAGTAAAATAGGCAACACCGGGGAGCTGTTTTTT.

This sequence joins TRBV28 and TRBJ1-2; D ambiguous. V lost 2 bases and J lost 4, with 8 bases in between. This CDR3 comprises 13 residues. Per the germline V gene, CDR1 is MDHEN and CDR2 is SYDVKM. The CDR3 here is CASSLIHSYGYTF. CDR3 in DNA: TGTGCCAGCAGTTTAATCCATTCCTATGGCTACACCTTC.

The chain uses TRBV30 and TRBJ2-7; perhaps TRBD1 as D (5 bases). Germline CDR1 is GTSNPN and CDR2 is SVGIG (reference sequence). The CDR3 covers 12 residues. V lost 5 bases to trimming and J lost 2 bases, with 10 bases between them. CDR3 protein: CAWGHTTYEQYF. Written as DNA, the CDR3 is TGTGCCTGGGGACACACAACCTACGAGCAGTACTTC.

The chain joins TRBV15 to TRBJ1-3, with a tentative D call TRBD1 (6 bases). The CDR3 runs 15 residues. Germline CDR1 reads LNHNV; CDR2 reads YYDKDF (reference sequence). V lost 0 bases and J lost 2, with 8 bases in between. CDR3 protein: CATSRDAGAGNTIYF. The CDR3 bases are TGTGCCACCAGCAGAGATGCAGGGGCTGGAAACACCATATATTTT.

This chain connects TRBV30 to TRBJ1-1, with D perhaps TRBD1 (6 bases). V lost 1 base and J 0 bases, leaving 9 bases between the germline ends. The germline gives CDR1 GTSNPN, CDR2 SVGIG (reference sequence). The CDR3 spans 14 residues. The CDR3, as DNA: TGTGCCTGGAGTGAGACAGGATTGAACACTGAAGCTTTCTTT. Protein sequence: CAWSETGLNTEAFF.

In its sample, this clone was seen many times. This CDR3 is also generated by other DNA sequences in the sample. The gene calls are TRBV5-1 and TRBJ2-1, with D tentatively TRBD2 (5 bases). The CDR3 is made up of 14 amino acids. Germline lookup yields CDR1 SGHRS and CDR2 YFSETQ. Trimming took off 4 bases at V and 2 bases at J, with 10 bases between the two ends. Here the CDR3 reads CASSGGLAYNEQFF. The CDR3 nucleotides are TGCGCCAGCAGCGGCGGGTTGGCCTACAATGAGCAGTTCTTC.

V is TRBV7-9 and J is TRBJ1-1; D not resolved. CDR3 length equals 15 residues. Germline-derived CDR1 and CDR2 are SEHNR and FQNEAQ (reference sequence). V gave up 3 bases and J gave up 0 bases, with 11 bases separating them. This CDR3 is CASSLSGVVNTEAFF. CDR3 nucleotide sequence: TGTGCCAGCAGCTTGTCCGGGGTGGTGAACACTGAAGCTTTCTTT.

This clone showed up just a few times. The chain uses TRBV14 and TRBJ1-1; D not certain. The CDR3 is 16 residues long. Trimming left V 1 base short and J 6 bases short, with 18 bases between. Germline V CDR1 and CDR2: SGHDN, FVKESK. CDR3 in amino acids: CASSQAGVWATPEAFF. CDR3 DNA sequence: TGTGCCAGCAGCCAAGCTGGTGTCTGGGCAACCCCTGAAGCTTTCTTT.

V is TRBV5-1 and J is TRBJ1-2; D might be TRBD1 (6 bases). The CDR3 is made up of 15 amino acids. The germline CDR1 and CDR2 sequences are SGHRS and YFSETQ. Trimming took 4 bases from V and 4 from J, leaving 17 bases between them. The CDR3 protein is CASSLRQDVSYGYTF. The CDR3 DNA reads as TGCGCCAGCAGCCTGAGACAGGACGTCTCCTATGGCTACACCTTC. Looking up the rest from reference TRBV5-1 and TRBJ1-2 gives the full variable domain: KAGVTQTPRYLIKTRGQQVTLSCSPISGHRSVSWYQQTPGQGLQFLFEYFSETQRNKGNFPGRFSGRQFSNSRSEMNVSTLELGDSALYLCASSLRQDVSYGYTFGSGTRLTVV.

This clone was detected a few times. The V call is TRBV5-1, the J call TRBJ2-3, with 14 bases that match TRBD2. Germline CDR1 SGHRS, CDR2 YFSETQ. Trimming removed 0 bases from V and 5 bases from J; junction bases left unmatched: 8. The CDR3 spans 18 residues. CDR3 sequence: CASSLGGLAGGSGDTQYF. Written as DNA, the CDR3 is TGCGCCAGCAGCTTGGGAGGACTAGCGGGAGGATCAGGAGATACGCAGTATTTT.

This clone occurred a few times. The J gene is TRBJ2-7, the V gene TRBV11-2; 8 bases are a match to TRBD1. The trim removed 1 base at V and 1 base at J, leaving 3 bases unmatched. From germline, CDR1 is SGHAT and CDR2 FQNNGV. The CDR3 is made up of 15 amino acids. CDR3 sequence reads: CASSLVRTGSYEQYF. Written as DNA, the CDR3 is TGTGCCAGCAGCTTAGTTCGGACAGGGTCCTACGAGCAGTACTTC.

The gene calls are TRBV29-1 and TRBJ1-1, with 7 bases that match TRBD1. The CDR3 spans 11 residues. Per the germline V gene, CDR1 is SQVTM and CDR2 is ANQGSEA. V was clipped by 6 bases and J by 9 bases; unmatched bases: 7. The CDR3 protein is CSVTQGWKAFF. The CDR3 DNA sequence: TGCAGCGTGACACAGGGGTGGAAAGCTTTCTTT.

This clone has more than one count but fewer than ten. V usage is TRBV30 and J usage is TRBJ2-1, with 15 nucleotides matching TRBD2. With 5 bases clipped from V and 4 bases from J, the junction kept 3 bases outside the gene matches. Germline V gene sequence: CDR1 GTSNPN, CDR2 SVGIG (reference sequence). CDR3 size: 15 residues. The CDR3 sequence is CAWGTSGRYYNEQFF. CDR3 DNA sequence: TGTGCCTGGGGGACTAGCGGGAGGTATTACAATGAGCAGTTCTTC.

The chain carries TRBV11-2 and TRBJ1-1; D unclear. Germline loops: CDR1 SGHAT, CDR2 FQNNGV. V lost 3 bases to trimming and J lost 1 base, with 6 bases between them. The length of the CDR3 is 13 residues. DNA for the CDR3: TGTGCCAGCAGCTTGGTCAGGAACACTGAAGCTTTCTTT. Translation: CASSLVRNTEAFF.

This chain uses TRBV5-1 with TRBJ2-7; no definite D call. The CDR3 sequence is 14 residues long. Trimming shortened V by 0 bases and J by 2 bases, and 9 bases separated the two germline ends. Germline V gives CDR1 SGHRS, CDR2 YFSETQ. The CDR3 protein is CASSLALGAYEQYF. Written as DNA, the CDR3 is TGCGCCAGCAGCTTGGCCCTCGGTGCCTACGAGCAGTACTTC.

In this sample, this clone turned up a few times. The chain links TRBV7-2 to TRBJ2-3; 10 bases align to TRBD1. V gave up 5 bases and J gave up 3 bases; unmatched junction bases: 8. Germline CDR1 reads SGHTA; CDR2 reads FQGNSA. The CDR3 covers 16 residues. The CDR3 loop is CASSPSWDRGTDTQYF. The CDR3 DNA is TGTGCCAGCAGCCCCTCGTGGGACAGGGGAACAGATACGCAGTATTTT. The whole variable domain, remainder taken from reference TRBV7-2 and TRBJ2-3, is GAGVSQSPSNKVTEKGKDVELRCDPISGHTALYWYRQSLGQGLEFLIYFQGNSAPDKSGLPSDRFSAERTGGSVSTLTIQRTQQEDSAVYLCASSPSWDRGTDTQYFGPGTRLTVL.

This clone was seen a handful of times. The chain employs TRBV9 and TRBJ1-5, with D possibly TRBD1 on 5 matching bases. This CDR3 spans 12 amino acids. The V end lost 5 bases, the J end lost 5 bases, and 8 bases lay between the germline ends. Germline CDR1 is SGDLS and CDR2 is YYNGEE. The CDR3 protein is CASRGVDQPQHF. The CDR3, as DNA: TGTGCCAGCAGAGGGGTGGATCAGCCCCAGCATTTT.